The clone carrying this T cell receptor (beta chain) was seen only a few times. The data were taken from a study of response to subunit inactivated influenza vaccine. The germline CDR1 and CDR2 sequences are SGHTA and FQGNSA. The CDR3 is made up of 16 amino acids. V was pared by 5 bases and J by 6 bases, with 9 bases of the junction left unmatched. TCRdb redid the calling of the RT-PCR reads with MiXCR, one entry per CDR3 protein. The data show about 520,000 distinct CDR3 sequences, approximately 24% seen once. This chain links TRBV7-2 with TRBJ1-4; TRBD1 matches 10 bases. The sample here was CD4+ T cells sorted from PBMCs, taken roughly 5 days after vaccination. This receptor was taken from a man in his forties or fifties who received an inactivated influenza vaccine. The CDR3 DNA follows: TGTGCCAGCAGCAGCGGCCGGGACAGGGGCCATGAAAAACTGTTTTTT. It is translated as CASSSGRDRGHEKLFF.